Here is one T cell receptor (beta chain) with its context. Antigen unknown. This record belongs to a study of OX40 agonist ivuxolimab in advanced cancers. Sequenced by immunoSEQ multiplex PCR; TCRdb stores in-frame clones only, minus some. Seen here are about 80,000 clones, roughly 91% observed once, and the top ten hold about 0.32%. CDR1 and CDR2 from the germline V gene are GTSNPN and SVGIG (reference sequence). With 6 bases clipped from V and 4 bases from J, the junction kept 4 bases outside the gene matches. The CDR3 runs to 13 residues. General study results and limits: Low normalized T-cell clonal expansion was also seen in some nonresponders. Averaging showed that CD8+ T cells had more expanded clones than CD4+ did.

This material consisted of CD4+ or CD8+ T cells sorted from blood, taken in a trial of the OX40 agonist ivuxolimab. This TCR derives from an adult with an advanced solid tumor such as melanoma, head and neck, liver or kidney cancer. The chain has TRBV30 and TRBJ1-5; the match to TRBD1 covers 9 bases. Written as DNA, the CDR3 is TGTGCCTGCTCGGACAGGGGTAATCAGCCCCAGCATTTT. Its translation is CACSDRGNQPQHF.